This is a list of T cell receptor beta chains from one sample in a study of cytomegalovirus exposure and HLA in healthy donors. Libraries were prepared by immunoSEQ multiplex PCR; TCRdb keeps only in-frame clonotypes and omits some of them. This sample carries 150,000 to 200,000 clones, 75% to 85% of them seen once, and the ten largest clones take roughly 0.8%. Sequencing was performed on PBMCs. These receptors were obtained from a young woman in good health and CMV-seronegative. CDR3s include the opening cysteine and the closing phenylalanine or tryptophan. D genes are given only for firm matches. The size entry is marked missing in some rows and otherwise reads once, few, many or a size class.

NA,12,TRBV10-3,TRBJ2-7,NA,TGTGCCACCTTGGGGAGCATCTACGAGCAGTACTTC,CATLGSIYEQYF
TRBD2,15,TRBV7-2,TRBJ2-1,NA,TGTGCCAGCAGCTTACGGCTAGCGGGTTGGAATGAGCAGTTCTTC,CASSLRLAGWNEQFF
NA,13,TRBV29-1,TRBJ1-5,few,TGCAGCGTCTCGCCAGGGTATGGGCAGCCCCAGCATTTT,CSVSPGYGQPQHF
NA,13,TRBV2,TRBJ2-7,NA,TGTGCCAGCTGCCGGGACTGCTCCTACGAGCAGTACTTC,CASCRDCSYEQYF
NA,14,TRBV10-2,TRBJ2-3,NA,TGCGCCAGCAGTGTAGTGGGCCCTGGAGATACGCAGTATTTT,CASSVVGPGDTQYF
TRBD2,15,TRBV7-7,TRBJ2-3,NA,TGTGCCAGCAGCTTGACTAGCGGGGGGGCGGATACGCAGTATTTT,CASSLTSGGADTQYF
NA,12,TRBV28,TRBJ2-5,NA,TGTGCCAGCAAGACAGGTCAAGAGACCCAGTACTTC,CASKTGQETQYF
TRBD1,13,TRBV10-3,TRBJ1-2,NA,TGTGCCATCAGTGAAGGGACAGGAAATGGCTACACCTTC,CAISEGTGNGYTF
TRBD1,16,TRBV6-4,TRBJ1-1,NA,TGTGCCCAGGGCCCACAGGGGGGCGAGAAGAACACTGAAGCTTTCTTT,CAQGPQGGEKNTEAFF
TRBD1,14,TRBV28,TRBJ1-4,NA,TGTGCCAGCAGTTCTGGGACAGCACCAGAAAAACTGTTTTTT,CASSSGTAPEKLFF
NA,14,TRBV5-3,TRBJ1-1,NA,TGTGCCAGAAGCTTGGAACCGGGAGGAACTGAAGCTTTCTTT,CARSLEPGGTEAFF
NA,15,TRBV7-8,TRBJ2-7,NA,TGTGCCAGCAGCTTAGGGGAACAGGGCAGCTACGAGCAGTACTTC,CASSLGEQGSYEQYF
NA,16,TRBV19,TRBJ2-1,NA,TGTGCCAGTAGCCGGGGTAGCGTTAATTTTGGCAATGAGCAGTTCTTC,CASSRGSVNFGNEQFF
NA,14,TRBV6-6,TRBJ2-3,NA,TGTGCCAGCAGTTACTCGATGGCCCCCGATACGCAGTATTTT,CASSYSMAPDTQYF
TRBD2,18,TRBV12-5,TRBJ2-5,NA,TGTGCTAGTGGTTTGGGGGGACTAGCGGGGGGGAGGCAAGAGACCCAGTACTTC,CASGLGGLAGGRQETQYF
TRBD1,17,TRBV7-9,TRBJ2-2,NA,TGTGCCATCCCAGAACATAACAGGGGGCATAGAGCCGGGGAGCTGTTTTTT,CAIPEHNRGHRAGELFF
TRBD1,13,TRBV10-1,TRBJ1-1,NA,TGCGCCAGCAGAACGGACAGGGGCACTGAAGCTTTCTTT,CASRTDRGTEAFF
NA,15,TRBV28,TRBJ2-7,NA,TGTGCCAGCCGGCCGGGGAGCGACGAATCCTACGAGCAGTACTTC,CASRPGSDESYEQYF
TRBD1,18,TRBV11-3,TRBJ2-2,NA,TGTGCCAGCGGTCGAACTGGACAGGGGGCCTCGAACACCGGGGAGCTGTTTTTT,CASGRTGQGASNTGELFF
NA,14,TRBV27,TRBJ2-7,NA,TGTGCCAGCAGTTTAGACGGGAGCTCCTACGAGCAGTACTTC,CASSLDGSSYEQYF
NA,11,TRBV27,TRBJ2-3,NA,TGTGCCAGCAAGGGGACAGATACGCAGTATTTT,CASKGTDTQYF
NA,14,TRBV6-6,TRBJ2-5,once,TGTGCCAGCAGTTACTTCGGGGGCCAAGAGACCCAGTACTTC,CASSYFGGQETQYF
TRBD1,14,TRBV2,TRBJ2-1,once,TGTGCCAGCTTACCGGGACAGGGCTACAATGAGCAGTTCTTC,CASLPGQGYNEQFF
NA,12,TRBV29-1,TRBJ1-2,NA,TGCAGCGTTGTAGGGGGTAACTATGGCTACACCTTC,CSVVGGNYGYTF
NA,13,TRBV27,TRBJ2-5,NA,TGTGCCAGCAGTACCACAAACCAAGAGACCCAGTACTTC,CASSTTNQETQYF
NA,16,TRBV27,TRBJ2-3,NA,TGTGCCAGCAGTTTATGGGGCCCGCAGGTACCAGATACGCAGTATTTT,CASSLWGPQVPDTQYF
TRBD1,11,TRBV2,TRBJ1-2,NA,TGTGCCAGCAGCTCAGGGGGTGGCTACACCTTC,CASSSGGGYTF
NA,13,TRBV7-9,TRBJ1-1,NA,TGTGCCAGCAGGGAGACGGCGAACACTGAAGCTTTCTTT,CASRETANTEAFF
NA,14,TRBV14,TRBJ1-1,NA,TGTGCCAGCAGCCCTCCGGGGATGAACACTGAAGCTTTCTTT,CASSPPGMNTEAFF
TRBD2,15,TRBV7-3,TRBJ2-1,NA,TGTGCCAGCAGCGAGGGACTAGCGGGAGGGGGTGAGCAGTTCTTC,CASSEGLAGGGEQFF
TRBD2,15,TRBV19,TRBJ2-1,NA,TGTGCCAGTAGTAAGCGGGAGGTCGGCTACAATGAGCAGTTCTTC,CASSKREVGYNEQFF
NA,16,TRBV7-9,TRBJ1-1,NA,TGTGCCAGCAGCTTAGGAACTTGGACAGTGTGGACTGAAGCTTTCTTT,CASSLGTWTVWTEAFF